Included here is one T cell receptor (beta chain) sequence, with context. Its specificity is not known. For the second PCR, which ran for 7 to 11 cycles, a sample-barcoded 5' primer and a J-beta primer mix were used. Researchers report that a template-switch adaptor with 12 random nucleotides tagged each cDNA molecule. Individual samples furnished no less than 2.5 million CDR3-containing paired-end reads apiece. TCRdb passed the 5' RACE reads through MiXCR, listing each CDR3 protein once. The data show nearly 800,000 distinct CDR3 sequences, just over 55% seen once. The entry originates in a study of blood T cells in healthy people across ages. Study overall: T cells yielded about one barcoded beta molecule per two cells through template switching.

The germline V gene encodes CDR1 SQVTM and CDR2 ANQGSEA. V shed 7 bases, J shed 0 bases, and the junction held 12 bases outside the gene matches. The CDR3 loop spans 15 amino acids. Findings and caveats of the study: Calculation of diversity from one million T cells yielded estimates considered to be underestimates.

The source material was blood. V is TRBV29-1 and J is TRBJ2-7; 7 bases agree with TRBD1. This TCR was recovered from a man aged 35-49 years in good health. The CDR3 DNA is TGCAGCGCCGATATAGACAGGGCGAACTCCTACGAGCAGTACTTC. It translates to CSADIDRANSYEQYF.